The TCR beta chain described here comes from a study of blood T cells in healthy people across ages. Notes on the study in general: With donor CMV status unknown, expanded clonotype changes were possibly confounded.

Germline V gene sequence: CDR1 DFQATT, CDR2 SNEGSKA (reference sequence). The CDR3 extends over 11 amino acids. Trimming removed 5 bases from V and 6 bases from J, with 11 bases in between. Then a second PCR, running roughly 7 to 12 cycles, was carried out with a sample-barcoded 5' primer and a J-beta primer mix. One entry per CDR3 protein results from TCRdb running MiXCR on the 5' RACE reads. The sample consists of 1,800,000 or so distinct CDR3 sequences, 39% of them appearing once. As regards this clonotype: Its antigen is undetermined.

The chain joins TRBV20-1 to TRBJ2-7; possible D gene TRBD1, 6 bases. What was sequenced was blood. The source is a human donor in good health. The CDR3 bases are TGCAGTGCTCAGGACAGTTTCGAGCAGTACTTC. Protein sequence: CSAQDSFEQYF.